Sequencing of this T cell receptor (beta chain) was carried out in a study of CD8 T cells in ankylosing spondylitis. General study results and limits: A TCR beta motif of 7 to 9 highly homologous variants seemed to mark ankylosing spondylitis blood.

This clonotype was recorded at least ten times. The target antigen is unknown. Trimming removed 5 bases from V and 3 bases from J; junction bases left unmatched: 7. Germline lookup yields CDR1 MNHEY and CDR2 SMNVEV (reference sequence). The CDR3 is made up of 16 amino acids. The TCR beta libraries were generated through quantitative 5'-RACE incorporating molecular barcodes. TCRdb passed the 5' RACE reads through MiXCR, listing each CDR3 protein once. The sample includes roughly 91,000 distinct CDR3 sequences, almost 8.5% of them seen just once. The clonotype was recovered from a male donor with ankylosing spondylitis or in good health (not recorded which). Sequences were obtained from blood, either unsorted or a sorted T cell fraction (not recorded which). The chain combines TRBV27 with TRBJ2-1; TRBD2 agrees at 10 bases. Written as DNA, the CDR3 is TGTGCCAGCAGTCGTCTCACTAGCGGGATCTACAATGAGCAGTTCTTC. Encoded protein: CASSRLTSGIYNEQFF.